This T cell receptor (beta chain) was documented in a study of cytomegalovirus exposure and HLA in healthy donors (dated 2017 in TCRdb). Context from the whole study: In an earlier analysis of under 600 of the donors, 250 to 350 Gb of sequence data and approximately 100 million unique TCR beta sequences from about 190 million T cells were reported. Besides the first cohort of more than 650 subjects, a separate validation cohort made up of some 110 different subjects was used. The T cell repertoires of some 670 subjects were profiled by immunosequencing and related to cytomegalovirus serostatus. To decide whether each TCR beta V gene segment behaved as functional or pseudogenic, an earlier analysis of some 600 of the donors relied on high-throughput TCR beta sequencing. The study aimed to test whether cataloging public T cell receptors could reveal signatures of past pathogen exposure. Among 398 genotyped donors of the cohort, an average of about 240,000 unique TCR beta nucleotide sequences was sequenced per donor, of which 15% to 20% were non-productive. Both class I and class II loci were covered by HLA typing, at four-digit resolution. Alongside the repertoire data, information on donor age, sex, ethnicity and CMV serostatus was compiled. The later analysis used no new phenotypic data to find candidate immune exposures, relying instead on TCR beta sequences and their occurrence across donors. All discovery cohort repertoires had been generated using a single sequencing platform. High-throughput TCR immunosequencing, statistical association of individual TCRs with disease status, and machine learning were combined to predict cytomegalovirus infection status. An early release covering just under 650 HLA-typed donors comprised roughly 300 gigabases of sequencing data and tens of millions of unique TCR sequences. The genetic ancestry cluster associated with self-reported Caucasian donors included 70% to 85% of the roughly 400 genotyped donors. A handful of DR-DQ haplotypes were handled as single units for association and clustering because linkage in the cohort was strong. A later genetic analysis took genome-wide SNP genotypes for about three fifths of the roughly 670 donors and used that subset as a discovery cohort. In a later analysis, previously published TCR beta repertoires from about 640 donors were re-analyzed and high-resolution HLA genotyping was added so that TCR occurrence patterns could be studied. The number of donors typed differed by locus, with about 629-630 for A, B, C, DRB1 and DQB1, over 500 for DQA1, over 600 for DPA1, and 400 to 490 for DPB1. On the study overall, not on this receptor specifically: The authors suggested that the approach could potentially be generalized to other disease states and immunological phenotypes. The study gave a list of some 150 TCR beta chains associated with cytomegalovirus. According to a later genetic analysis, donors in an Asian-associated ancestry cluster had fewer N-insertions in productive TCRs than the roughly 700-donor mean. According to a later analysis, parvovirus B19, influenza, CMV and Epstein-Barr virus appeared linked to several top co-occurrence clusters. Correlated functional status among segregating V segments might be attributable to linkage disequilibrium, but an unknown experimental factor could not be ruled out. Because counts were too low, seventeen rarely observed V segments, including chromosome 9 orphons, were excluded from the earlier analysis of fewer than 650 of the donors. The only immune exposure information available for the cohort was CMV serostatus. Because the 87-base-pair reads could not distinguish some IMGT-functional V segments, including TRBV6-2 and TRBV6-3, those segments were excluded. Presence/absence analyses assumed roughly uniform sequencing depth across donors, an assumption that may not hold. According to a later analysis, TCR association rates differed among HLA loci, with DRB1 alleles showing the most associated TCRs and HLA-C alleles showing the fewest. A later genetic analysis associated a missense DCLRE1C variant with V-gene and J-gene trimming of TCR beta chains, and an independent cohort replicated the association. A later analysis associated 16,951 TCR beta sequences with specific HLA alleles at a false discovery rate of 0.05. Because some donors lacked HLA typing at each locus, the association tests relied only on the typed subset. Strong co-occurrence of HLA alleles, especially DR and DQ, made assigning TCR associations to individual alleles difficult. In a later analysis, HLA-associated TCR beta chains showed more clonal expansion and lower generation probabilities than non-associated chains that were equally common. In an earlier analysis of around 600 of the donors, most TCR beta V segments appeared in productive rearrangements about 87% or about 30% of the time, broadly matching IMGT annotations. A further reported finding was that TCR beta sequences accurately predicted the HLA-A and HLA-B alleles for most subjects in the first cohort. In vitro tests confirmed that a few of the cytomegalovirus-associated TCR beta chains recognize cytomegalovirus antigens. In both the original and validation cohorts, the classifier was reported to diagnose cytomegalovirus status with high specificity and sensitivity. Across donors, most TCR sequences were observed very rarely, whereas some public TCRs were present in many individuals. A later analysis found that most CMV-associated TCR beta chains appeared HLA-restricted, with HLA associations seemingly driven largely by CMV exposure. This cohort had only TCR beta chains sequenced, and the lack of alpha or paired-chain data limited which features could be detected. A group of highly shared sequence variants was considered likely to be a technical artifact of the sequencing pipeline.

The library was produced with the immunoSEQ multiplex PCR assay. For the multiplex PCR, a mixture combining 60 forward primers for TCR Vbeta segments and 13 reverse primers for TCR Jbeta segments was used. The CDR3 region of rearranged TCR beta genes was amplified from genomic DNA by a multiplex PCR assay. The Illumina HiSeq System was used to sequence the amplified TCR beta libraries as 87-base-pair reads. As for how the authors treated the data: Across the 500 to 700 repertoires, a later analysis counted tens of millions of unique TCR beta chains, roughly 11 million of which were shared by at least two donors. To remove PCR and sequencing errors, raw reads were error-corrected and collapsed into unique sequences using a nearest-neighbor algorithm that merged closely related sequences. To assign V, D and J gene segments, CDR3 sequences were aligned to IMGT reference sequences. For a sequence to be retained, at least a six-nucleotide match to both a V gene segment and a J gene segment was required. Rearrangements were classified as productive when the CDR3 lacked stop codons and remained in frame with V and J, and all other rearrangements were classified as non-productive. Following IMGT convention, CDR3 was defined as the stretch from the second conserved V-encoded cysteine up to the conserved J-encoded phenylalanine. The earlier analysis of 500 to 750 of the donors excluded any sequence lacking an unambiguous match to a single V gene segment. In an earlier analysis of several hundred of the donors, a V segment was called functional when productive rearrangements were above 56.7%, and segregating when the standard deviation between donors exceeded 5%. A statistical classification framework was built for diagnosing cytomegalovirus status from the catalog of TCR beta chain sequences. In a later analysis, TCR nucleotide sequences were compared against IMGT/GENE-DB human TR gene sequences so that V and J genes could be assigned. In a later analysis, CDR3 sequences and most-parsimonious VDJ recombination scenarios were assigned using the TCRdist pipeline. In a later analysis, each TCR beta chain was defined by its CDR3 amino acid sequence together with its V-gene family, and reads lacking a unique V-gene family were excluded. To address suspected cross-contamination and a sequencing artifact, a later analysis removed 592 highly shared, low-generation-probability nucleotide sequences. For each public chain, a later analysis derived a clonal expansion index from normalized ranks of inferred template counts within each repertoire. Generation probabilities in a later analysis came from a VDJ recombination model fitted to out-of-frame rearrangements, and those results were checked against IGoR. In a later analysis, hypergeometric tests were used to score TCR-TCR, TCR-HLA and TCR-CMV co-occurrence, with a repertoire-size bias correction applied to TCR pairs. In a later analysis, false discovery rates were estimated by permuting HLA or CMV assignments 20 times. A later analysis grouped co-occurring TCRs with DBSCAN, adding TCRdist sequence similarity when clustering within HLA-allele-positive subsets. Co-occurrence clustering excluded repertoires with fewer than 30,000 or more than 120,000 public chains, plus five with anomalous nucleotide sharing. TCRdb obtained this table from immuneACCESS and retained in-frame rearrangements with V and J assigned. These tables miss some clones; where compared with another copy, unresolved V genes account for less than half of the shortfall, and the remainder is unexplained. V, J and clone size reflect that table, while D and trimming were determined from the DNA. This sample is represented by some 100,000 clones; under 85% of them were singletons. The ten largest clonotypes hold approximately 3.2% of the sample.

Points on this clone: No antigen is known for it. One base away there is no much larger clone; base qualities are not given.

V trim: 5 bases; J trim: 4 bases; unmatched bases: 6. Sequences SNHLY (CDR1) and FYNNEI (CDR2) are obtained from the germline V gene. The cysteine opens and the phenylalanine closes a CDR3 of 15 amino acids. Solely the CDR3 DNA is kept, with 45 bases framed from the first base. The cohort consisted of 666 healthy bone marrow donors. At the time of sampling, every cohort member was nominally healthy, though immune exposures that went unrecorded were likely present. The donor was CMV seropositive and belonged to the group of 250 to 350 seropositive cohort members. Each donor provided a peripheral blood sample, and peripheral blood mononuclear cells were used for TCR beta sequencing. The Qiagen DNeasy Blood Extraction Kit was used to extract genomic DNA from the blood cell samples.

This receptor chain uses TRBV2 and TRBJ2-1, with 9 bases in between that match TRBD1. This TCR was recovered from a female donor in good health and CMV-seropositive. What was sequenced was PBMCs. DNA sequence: TGTGCCAGCAGTAGGGGACAGGGTCAATACAATGAGCAGTTCTTC. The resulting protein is CASSRGQGQYNEQFF.